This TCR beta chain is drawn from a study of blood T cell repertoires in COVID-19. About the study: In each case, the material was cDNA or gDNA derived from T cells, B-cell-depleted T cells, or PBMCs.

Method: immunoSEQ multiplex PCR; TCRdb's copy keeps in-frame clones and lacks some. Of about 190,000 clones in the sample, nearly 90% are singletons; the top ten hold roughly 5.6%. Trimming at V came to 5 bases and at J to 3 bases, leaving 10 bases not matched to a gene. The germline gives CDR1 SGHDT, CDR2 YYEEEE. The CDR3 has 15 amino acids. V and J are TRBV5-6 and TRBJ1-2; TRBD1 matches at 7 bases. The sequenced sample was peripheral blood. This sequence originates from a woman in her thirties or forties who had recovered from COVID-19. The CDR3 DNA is TGTGCCAGCAGTCGTACAGGGGCGGTATACTATGGCTACACCTTC. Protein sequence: CASSRTGAVYYGYTF.